This T cell receptor (beta chain) was obtained from a study of Tregs in tolerant kidney transplant recipients. Related graft donors supplied nonmyeloablative bone marrow transplants, and mixed chimerism was transient. Repertoires were generated with immunoSEQ multiplex PCR, while TCRdb's copy carries only in-frame clones and drops some. Counted here are approximately 81,000 clones, 91% occurring once; the ten biggest clones make up about 1.4%. This receptor was identified in a human patient who received a combined kidney and bone marrow transplant. Some T cells may arise from the graft donor. Material: CD4+ T cells from blood (PBMCs), obtained 24 months after the transplant.

The CDR3, as DNA: TGTGCCAGCAGTTTTGCGACTAGCGGGACCTCCTACGAGCAGTACTTC. Encoded protein: CASSFATSGTSYEQYF. The chain is built from TRBV6-6 and TRBJ2-7; 11 nucleotides line up with TRBD2. CDR3 length: 16 residues. Germline values: CDR1 MNHNY, CDR2 SVGAGI (reference sequence). Trimming removed 4 bases from V and 0 bases from J; junction bases left unmatched: 5.